This TCR beta chain emerged from a study of tissue T cells after allogeneic stem cell transplantation (dated by TCRdb to between 2021 and 2022). For context, the study as a whole: Using research autopsies of patients with and without GVHD, plus mouse models of GVHD, the study profiled TCR beta repertoires across many tissues. The human part of the study was a prospective observational study with no blinding and no randomization.

The CDR3 spans 13 residues, from the cysteine through the phenylalanine. Of the CDR3's DNA, 36 bases were read; they are in frame from base 1. V lost 1 base and J lost 4 bases; the stretch between them is 7 bases long. In the germline V gene, CDR1 corresponds to SGHND and CDR2 to FRSKSL. This clone has just a few counts. It has no known antigen specificity. Gene names and germline sequences here are all drawn from mouse data. Read sequence stops 1 residue before the CDR3 end, and the germline J gene provides the missing end. General conclusions and limits of the study: Sampling depth was acknowledged as a limitation, and the patient cohort was both small and clinically heterogeneous. In both patients and mice, T cells from blood and spleen covered only a limited part of the TCR repertoire found in tissues. Within patients, how anatomically similar tissues were was a major factor shaping TCR repertoire composition, regardless of disease or transplant status. Which tissue TCRs were alloreactive or antigen-specific was not determined in the study, and some of the clones might have been host cells that persisted. Not many T cell clones showed up in more than one patient, yet clustering based on motifs uncovered repertoire signatures that were shared across patients in a tissue-specific way.

The receptor library was made with the immunoSEQ multiplex PCR assay. Adaptive Biotechnologies performed the TCRbeta CDR3 sequencing at survey depth and reported CDR3 sequences, V/J genes, productive frequency and template counts. Amplification of TCR beta CDR3 regions started from genomic DNA instead of RNA. Under the source paper's analysis protocol: Jensen-Shannon divergence was used to quantify pairwise repertoire overlap between tissues, with a value of 1 indicating complete divergence and a value of 0 indicating identical repertoires. Based on pairwise JSD values, tissues were grouped by single-linkage agglomerative hierarchical clustering, and the results were shown as dendrograms. GLIPH2 was run on all patient samples with simulation_depth 1000, kmer_min_depth 3 and cdr3_length_cutoff 8, and groups with more than two unique CDR3s were retained. A standardized tissue-overlap score extrapolated Jaccard GLIPH-group overlap across patients to a standard repertoire size of 1000 clones. Linear mixed-effect models, with tissue included as a fixed effect and individual included as a random effect, were used to assess associations of diversity with clinical or experimental variables. TCRdb retrieved this table from immuneACCESS and kept in-frame rearrangements only. Not all clones are present; in checked studies, unresolved V genes account for under half, and no reason is known for the remainder. V and J calls and clone size follow that table, whereas D and trimming were derived from the DNA. Here the sample has roughly 1,500 clones; nearly 50% occur a single time. Approximately 35% of the sample belongs to the ten largest clones.

The time point label corresponds to: mouse harvest day 14 after allogeneic transplant. Each mouse graft consisted of 10^7 T-cell-depleted bone marrow cells plus 10^6 splenic CD5+ T cells and was given by tail vein injection. Mouse GVHD was modeled in a major MHC-mismatch B6 (H2b) into BALB/c (H2d) model, with tissues profiled at day 7 or 14. Mouse tissues and retro-orbital blood were harvested on day 7 or 14 post-transplant using separate sterile tools per animal; livers were flushed beforehand. Before genomic DNA isolation with the DNeasy Blood & Tissue Kit, mouse tissues were minced using razor blades in buffered saline.

The source of this sequence is a female BALB/c mouse given C57BL/6 T cells with graft-versus-host disease after an allogeneic hematopoietic cell transplant. The rearranged segments are TRBV15 and TRBJ1-1, with the D gene too uncertain to name. The specimen sequenced was spleen. CDR3 protein: CASSLEFSTEVFF. Partial CDR3 DNA: TGTGCCAGCAGTTTAGAATTCAGCACAGAAGTCTTC.